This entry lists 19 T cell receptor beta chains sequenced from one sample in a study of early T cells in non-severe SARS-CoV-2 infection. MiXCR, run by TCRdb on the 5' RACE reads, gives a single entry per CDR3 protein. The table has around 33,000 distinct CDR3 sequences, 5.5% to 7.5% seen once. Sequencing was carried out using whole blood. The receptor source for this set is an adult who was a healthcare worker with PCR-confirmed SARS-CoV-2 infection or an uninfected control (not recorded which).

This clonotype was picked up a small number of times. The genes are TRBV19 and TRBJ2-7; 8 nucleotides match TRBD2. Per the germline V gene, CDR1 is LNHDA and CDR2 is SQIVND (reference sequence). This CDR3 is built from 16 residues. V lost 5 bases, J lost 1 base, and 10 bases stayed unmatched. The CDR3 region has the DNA TGTGCCAGTAGTTCCAAACTAGCGGATCGTTCCTACGAGCAGTACTTC. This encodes CASSSKLADRSYEQYF.

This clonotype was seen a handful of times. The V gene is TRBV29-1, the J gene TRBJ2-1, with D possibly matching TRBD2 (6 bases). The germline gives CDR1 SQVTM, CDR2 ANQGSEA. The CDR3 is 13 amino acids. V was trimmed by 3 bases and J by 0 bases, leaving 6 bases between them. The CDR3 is CSVERDSYNEQFF. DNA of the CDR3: TGCAGCGTTGAGCGGGACTCCTACAATGAGCAGTTCTTC.

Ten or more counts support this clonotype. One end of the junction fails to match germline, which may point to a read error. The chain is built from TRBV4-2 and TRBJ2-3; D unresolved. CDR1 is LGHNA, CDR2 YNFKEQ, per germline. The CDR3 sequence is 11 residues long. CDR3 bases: TGCGCCAGCAGCGAAGGGTATACGCAGTATTTT. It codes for CASSEGYTQYF.

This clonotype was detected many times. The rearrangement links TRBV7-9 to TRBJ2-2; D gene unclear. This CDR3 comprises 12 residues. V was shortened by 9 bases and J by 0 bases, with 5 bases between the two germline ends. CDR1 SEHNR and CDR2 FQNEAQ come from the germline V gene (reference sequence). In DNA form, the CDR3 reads TGTGCCAGTCAAACGAACACCGGGGAGCTGTTTTTT. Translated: CASQTNTGELFF.

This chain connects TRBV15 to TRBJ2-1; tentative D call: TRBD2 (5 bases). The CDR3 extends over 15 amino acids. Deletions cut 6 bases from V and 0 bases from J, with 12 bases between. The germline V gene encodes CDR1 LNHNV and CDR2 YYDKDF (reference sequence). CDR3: CATSIGSFSYNEQFF. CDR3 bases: TGTGCCACCAGTATTGGGAGTTTCTCCTACAATGAGCAGTTCTTC.

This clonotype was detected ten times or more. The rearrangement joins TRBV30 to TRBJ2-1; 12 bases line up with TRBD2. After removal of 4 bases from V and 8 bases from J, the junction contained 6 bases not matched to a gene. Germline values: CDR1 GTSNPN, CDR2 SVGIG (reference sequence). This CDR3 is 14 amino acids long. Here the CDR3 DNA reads TGTGCCTGGACCCCAGGACTAGCGGGGCATGAGCAGTTCTTC. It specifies CAWTPGLAGHEQFF.

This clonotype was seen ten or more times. CDR3 in amino acids: CASSGKRGGYNEQFF. In DNA, the CDR3 is TGTGCCAGCAGTGGAAAGCGGGGGGGCTACAATGAGCAGTTCTTC. The chain recombines TRBV6-2 or TRBV6-3 with TRBJ2-1, with 10 bases that match TRBD2. Germline assignment: CDR1 MNHEY and CDR2 SVGEGT. The CDR3 contains 15 residues. The V gene end was trimmed by 5 bases and the J gene end by 3 bases; junction bases not matched to a gene: 4.

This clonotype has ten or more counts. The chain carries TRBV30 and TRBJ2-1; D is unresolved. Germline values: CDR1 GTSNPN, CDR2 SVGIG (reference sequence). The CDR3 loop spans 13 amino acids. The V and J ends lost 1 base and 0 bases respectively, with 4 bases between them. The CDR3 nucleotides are TGTGCCTGGAGTGGGAACTCCTACAATGAGCAGTTCTTC. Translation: CAWSGNSYNEQFF.

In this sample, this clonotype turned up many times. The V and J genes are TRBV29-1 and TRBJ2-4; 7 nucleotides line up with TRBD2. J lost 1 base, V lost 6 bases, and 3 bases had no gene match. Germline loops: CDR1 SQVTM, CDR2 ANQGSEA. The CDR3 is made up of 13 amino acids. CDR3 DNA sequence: TGCAGCGTGCGGGGGTGGGCCAAAAACATTCAGTACTTC. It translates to CSVRGWAKNIQYF.

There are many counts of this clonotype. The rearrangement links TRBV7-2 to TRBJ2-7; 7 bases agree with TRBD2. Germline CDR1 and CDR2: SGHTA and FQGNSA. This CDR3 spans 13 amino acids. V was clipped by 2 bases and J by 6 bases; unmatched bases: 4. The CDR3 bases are TGTGCCAGCAGCTTAACCGGGAGGATCGAGCAGTACTTC. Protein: CASSLTGRIEQYF.

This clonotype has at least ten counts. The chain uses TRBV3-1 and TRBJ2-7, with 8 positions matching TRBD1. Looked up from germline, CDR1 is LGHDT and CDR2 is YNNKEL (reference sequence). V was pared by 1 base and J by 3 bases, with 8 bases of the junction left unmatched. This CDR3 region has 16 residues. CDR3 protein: CASSQARGTGRYEQYF. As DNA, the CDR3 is TGTGCCAGCAGCCAAGCTAGGGGGACAGGACGCTACGAGCAGTACTTC.

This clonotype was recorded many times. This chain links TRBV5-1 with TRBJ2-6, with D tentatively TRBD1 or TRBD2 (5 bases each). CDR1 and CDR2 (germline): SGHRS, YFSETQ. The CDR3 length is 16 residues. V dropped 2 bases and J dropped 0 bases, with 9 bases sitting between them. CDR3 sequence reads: CASSFGTGSGANVLTF. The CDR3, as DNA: TGCGCCAGCAGCTTCGGGACCGGCTCTGGGGCCAACGTCCTGACTTTC.

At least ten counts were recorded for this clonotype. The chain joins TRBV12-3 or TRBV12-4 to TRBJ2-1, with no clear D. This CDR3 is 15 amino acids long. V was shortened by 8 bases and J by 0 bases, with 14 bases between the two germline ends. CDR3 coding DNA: TGTGCCAGCGCTTCTTCATTCAGCTCCTACAATGAGCAGTTCTTC. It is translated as CASASSFSSYNEQFF.

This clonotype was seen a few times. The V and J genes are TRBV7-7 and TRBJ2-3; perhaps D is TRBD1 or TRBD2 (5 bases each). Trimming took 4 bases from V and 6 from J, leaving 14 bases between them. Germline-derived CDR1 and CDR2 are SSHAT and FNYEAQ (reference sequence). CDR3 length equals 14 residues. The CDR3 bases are TGTGCCAGCAGCTCAAGATTCGAGGGGGATACGCAGTATTTT. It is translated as CASSSRFEGDTQYF.

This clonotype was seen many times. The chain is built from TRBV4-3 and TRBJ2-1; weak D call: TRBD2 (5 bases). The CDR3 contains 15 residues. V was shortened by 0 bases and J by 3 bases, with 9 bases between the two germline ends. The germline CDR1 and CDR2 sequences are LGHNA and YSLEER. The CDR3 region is CASSQERGDYNEQFF. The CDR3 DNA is TGCGCCAGCAGCCAAGAACGGGGTGACTACAATGAGCAGTTCTTC.

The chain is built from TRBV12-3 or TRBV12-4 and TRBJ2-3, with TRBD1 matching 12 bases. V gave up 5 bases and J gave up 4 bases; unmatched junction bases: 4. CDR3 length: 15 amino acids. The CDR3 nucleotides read TGTGCCAGCAGTCCCGGGACAGGGGGCGCAGATACGCAGTATTTT. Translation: CASSPGTGGADTQYF.

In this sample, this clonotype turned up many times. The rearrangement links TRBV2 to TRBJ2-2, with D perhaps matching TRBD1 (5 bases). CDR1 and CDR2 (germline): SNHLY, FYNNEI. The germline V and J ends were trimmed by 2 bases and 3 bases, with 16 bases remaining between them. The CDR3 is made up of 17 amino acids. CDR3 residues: CASSERGRGWDTGELFF. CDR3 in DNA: TGTGCCAGCAGTGAAAGGGGCCGCGGCTGGGACACCGGGGAGCTGTTTTTT.

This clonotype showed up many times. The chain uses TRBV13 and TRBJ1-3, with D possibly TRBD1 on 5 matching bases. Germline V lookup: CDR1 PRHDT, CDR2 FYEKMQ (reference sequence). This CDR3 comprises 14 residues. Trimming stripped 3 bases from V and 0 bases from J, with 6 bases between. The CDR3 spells CASSFDSSGNTIYF. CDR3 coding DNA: TGTGCCAGCAGCTTTGACAGCTCTGGAAACACCATATATTTT.

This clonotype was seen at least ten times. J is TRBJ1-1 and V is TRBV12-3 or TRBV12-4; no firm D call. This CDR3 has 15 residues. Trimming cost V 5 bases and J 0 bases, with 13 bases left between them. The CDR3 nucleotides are TGTGCCAGCAGTGACGGGAGGACGATGAACACTGAAGCTTTCTTT. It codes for CASSDGRTMNTEAFF.